The source of this TCR beta chain is a study of vaccination effects on CD4 cells after COVID-19. Study summary: BNT162b2 vaccine or mRNA-1273 vaccine was given to participants in two doses.

Study-wide results and limits: Convalescent patients numbered few in the study; early post-infection timepoints were missing entirely.

TCRdb's table, derived via immunoSEQ multiplex PCR, lists solely in-frame clones and lacks some. The repertoire holds 70,000 or so clones, with approximately 75% as singletons. Expansion of antigen-specific CD4+ T cells with viral peptide pools was carried out by the ViraFEST assay before sequencing. Subsequent to approximately 11 days of culture, CD4+ T cells were isolated. Having tested negative for nucleocapsid antibodies, the vaccine recipients showed no prior SARS-CoV-2 infection. In the cultures, half the medium was exchanged for IL-2 medium on days 3 and 7. Losses at the gene ends were 0 bases for V and 8 bases for J; bases not matched to a gene: 7. Germline V gives CDR1 SGHRS, CDR2 YFSETQ. CDR3 length: 14 residues. As regards this clone: Its antigen is unidentified.

The rearrangement links TRBV5-1 to TRBJ1-2; TRBD1 agrees at 7 bases. The sample consisted of CD4+ T cells from PBMCs cultured with HCoV-NL63 spike peptides, taken before COVID-19 vaccination. The origin of this receptor is a human donor who received a COVID-19 vaccine. CDR3 nucleotide sequence: TGCGCCAGCAGCTTGGAGGAGGGGGCGCGGGGCTACACCTTC. It yields the protein CASSLEEGARGYTF.